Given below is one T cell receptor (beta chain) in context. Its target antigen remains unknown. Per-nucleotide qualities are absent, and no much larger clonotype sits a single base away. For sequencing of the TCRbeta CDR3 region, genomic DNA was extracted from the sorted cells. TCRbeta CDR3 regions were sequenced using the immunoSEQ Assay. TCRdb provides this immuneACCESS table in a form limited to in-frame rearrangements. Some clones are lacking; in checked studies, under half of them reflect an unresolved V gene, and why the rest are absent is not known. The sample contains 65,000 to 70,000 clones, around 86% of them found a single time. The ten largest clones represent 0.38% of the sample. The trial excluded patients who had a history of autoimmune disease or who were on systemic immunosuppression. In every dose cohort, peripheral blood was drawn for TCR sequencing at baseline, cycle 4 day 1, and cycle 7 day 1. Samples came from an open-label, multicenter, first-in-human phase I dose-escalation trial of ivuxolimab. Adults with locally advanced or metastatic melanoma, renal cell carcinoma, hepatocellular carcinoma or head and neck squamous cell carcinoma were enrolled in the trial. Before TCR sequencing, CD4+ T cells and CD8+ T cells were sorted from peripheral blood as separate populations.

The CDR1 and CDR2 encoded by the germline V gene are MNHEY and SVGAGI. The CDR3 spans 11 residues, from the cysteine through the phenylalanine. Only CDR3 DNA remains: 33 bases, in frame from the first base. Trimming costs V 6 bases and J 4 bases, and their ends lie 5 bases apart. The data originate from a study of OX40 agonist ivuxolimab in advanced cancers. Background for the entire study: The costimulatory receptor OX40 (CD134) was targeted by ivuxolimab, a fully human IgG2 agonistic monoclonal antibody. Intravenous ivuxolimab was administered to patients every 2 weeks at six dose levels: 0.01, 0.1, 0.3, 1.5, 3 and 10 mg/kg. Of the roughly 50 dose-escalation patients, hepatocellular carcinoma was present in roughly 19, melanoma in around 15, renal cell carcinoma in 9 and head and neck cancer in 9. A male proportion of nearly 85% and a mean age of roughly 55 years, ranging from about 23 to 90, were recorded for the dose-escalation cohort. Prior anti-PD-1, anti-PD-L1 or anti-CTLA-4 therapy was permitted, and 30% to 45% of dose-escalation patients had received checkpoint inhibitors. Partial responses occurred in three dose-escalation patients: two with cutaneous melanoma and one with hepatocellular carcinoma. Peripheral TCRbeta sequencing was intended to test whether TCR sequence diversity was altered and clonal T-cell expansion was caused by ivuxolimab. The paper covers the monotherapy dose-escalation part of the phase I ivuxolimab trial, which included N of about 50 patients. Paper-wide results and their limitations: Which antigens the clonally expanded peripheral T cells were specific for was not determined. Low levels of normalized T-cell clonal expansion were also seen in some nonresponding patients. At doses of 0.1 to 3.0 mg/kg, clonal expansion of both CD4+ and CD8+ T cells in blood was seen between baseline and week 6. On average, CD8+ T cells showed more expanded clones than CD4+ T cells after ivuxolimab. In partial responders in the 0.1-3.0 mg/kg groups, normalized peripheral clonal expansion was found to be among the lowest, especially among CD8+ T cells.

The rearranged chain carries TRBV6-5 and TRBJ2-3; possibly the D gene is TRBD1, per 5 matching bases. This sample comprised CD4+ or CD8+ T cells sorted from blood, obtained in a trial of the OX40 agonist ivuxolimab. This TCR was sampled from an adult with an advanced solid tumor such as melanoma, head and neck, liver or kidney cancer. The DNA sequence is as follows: TGTGCCAGCAGGACAGCAGATACGCAGTATTTT. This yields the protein CASRTADTQYF.